This is a list of T cell receptor beta chains from one sample in a study of T cell clonotyping in hematopoietic cell transplantation. TCRdb's table, derived via immunoSEQ multiplex PCR, lists solely in-frame clones and lacks some. The data contain roughly 38,000 clones, 80% to 90% of them singletons. Sequenced input: peripheral blood mononuclear cells. These receptors originate from a woman between 40 and 55 years old in good health. Some clones in this sample may be carry-over from other donors' samples. CDR3s include the opening cysteine and the closing phenylalanine or tryptophan. Fields, in order: V gene, D gene, J gene, CDR3 protein, CDR3 DNA. The D gene is left open where the match is weak.

>TRBV5-6|.|TRBJ1-2
CASSLTGDYGYTF
TGTGCCAGCAGCTTGACCGGGGACTATGGCTACACCTTC
>TRBV2|.|TRBJ1-2
CASSEWQGDGYTF
TGTGCCAGCAGTGAATGGCAGGGCGATGGCTACACCTTC
>TRBV2|.|TRBJ1-1
CASSEVGTEAFF
TGTGCCAGCAGTGAAGTAGGCACTGAAGCTTTCTTT
>TRBV28|.|TRBJ1-1
CATLLKNTEAFF
TGTGCCACCCTCCTAAAGAACACTGAAGCTTTCTTT
>TRBV4-2|.|TRBJ2-2
CASSQDQMRGNTGELFF
TGTGCCAGCAGCCAAGATCAGATGCGGGGGAACACCGGGGAGCTGTTTTTT
>TRBV5-1|.|TRBJ1-1
CASSSQGNTEAFF
TGCGCCAGCAGCTCCCAGGGCAACACTGAAGCTTTCTTT
>TRBV6-5|.|TRBJ1-4
CASSKLQGGEKLFF
TGTGCCAGCAGCAAGCTACAGGGTGGCGAAAAACTGTTTTTT
>TRBV30|.|TRBJ1-4
CAWSLTGPATNEKLFF
TGTGCCTGGAGCCTCACAGGGCCTGCAACTAATGAAAAACTGTTTTTT
>TRBV2|.|TRBJ1-1
CASSEGATGTEAFF
TGTGCCAGCAGTGAAGGGGCCACTGGGACTGAAGCTTTCTTT
>TRBV19|.|TRBJ1-1
CASSDRLNTEAFF
TGTGCCAGTAGTGACAGGTTGAACACTGAAGCTTTCTTT
>TRBV4-2|.|TRBJ1-5
CASSQDVFSWLPQHF
TGTGCCAGCAGCCAAGATGTTTTTTCGTGGCTCCCCCAGCATTTT
>TRBV5-1|TRBD2|TRBJ2-7
CASSLATSGRATYEQYF
TGCGCCAGCAGCTTGGCTACTAGCGGGAGGGCAACCTACGAGCAGTACTTC
>TRBV30|.|TRBJ2-7
CAWAPSSRAGSYEQYF
TGTGCCTGGGCCCCCTCTAGTCGGGCGGGATCCTACGAGCAGTACTTC
>TRBV7-7|.|TRBJ2-1
CASSGDRDNEQFF
TGTGCTAGCTCAGGGGATAGAGACAATGAGCAGTTCTTC
>TRBV4-3|.|TRBJ2-2
CASSQALGANTGELFF
TGCGCCAGCAGCCAAGCATTGGGGGCGAACACCGGGGAGCTGTTTTTT